Detailed here is one TCR beta chain. Its antigen is currently unknown. The data belong to a study of response to subunit inactivated influenza vaccine. Study-level results: Few new T cells, the authors suggested, are recruited by each seasonal influenza vaccination.

Via MiXCR, TCRdb re-called the RT-PCR reads, giving one row per CDR3 protein. The data show about 520,000 distinct CDR3 sequences, approximately 9.9% seen once. This CDR3 is 14 amino acids long. The V gene lost 5 bases and the J gene lost 1 base, with 9 bases spanning the gap. Material: PBMCs from blood, obtained about 40 days after vaccination. The sequence was collected from a man over 45 who received an inactivated influenza vaccine. This chain links TRBV12-3 or TRBV12-4 with TRBJ1-5; tentatively, D is TRBD1 (5 bases). In nucleotides, the CDR3 is TGTGCCAGCAGTGGGACCGCAAGCAATCAGCCCCAGCATTTT. Protein: CASSGTASNQPQHF.